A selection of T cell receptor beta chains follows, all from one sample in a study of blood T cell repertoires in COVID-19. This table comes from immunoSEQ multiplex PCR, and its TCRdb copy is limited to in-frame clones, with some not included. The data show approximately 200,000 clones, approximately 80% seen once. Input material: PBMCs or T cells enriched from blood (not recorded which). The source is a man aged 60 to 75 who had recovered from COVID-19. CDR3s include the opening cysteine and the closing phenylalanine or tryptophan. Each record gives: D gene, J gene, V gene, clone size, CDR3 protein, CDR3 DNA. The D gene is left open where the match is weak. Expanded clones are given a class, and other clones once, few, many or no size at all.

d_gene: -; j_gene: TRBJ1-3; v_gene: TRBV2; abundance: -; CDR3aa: CASSGTNRAGNTIYF; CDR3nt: TGTGCCAGCAGTGGGACCAACAGGGCTGGAAACACCATATATTTT
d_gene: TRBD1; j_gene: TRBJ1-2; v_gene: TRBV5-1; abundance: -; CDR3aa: CASSLTGGASGYTF; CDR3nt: TGCGCCAGCAGCTTGACAGGGGGCGCGAGTGGCTACACCTTC
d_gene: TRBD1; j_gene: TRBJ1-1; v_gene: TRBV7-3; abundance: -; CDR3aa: CASSFDRGSEAFF; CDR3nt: TGTGCCAGCAGCTTCGACAGGGGTTCTGAAGCTTTCTTT
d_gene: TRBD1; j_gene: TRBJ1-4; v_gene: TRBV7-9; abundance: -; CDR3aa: CASSSPGQGVINEKLFF; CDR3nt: TGTGCCAGCAGCTCCCCGGGACAGGGAGTGATAAATGAAAAACTGTTTTTT
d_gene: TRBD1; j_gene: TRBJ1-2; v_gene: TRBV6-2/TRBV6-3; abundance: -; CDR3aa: CASSYKGTGTTYGYTF; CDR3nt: TGTGCCAGCAGTTACAAGGGGACAGGGACTACCTATGGCTACACCTTC
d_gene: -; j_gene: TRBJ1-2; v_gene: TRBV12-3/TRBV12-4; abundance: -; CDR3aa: CASSLRNYGYTF; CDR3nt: TGTGCCAGCAGTTTACGTAACTATGGCTACACCTTC
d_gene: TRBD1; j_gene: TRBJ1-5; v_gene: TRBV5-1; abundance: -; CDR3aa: CASSVRDRNNQPQHF; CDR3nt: TGCGCCAGCAGCGTCCGGGACAGGAACAATCAGCCCCAGCATTTT
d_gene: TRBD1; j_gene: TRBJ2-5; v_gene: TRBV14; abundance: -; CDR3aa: CASSHGTGSEETQYF; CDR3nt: TGTGCCAGCAGTCACGGGACAGGGAGTGAGGAGACCCAGTACTTC
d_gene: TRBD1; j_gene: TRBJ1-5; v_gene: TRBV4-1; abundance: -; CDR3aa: CASSHDRGNQPQHF; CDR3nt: TGCGCCAGCAGCCACGACAGGGGAAATCAGCCCCAGCATTTT
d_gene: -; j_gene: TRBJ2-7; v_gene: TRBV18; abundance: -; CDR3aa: CASSPLTGYSGEQYF; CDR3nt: TGTGCCAGCTCACCTTTAACGGGTTATTCGGGCGAGCAGTACTTC
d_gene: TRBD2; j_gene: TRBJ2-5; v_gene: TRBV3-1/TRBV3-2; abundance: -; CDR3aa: CASSRRASGGVETQYF; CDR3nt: TGTGCCAGCAGCCGAAGGGCTAGCGGGGGGGTGGAGACCCAGTACTTC
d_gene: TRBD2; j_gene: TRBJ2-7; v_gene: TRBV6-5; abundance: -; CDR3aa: CASSYSGSGGLYEQYF; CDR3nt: TGTGCCAGCAGTTACTCGGGTAGCGGGGGCCTCTACGAGCAGTACTTC
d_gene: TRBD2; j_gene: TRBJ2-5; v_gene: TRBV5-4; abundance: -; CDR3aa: CASSLESGGARKTQYF; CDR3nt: TGTGCCAGCAGCTTGGAGAGCGGGGGGGCCAGAAAGACCCAGTACTTC
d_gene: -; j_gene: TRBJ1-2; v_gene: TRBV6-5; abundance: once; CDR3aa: CASSYSPRDGYTF; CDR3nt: TGTGCCAGCAGTTATTCGCCCAGGGATGGCTACACCTTC
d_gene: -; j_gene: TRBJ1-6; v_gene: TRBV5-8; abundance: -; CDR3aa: CASSLAFATGLNSPLHF; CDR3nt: TGTGCCAGCAGCTTGGCATTCGCGACAGGACTTAATTCACCCCTCCACTTT
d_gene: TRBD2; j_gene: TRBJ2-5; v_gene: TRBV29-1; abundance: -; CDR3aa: CSVHPPAGGQETQYF; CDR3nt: TGCAGCGTCCATCCGCCAGCGGGGGGGCAAGAGACCCAGTACTTC
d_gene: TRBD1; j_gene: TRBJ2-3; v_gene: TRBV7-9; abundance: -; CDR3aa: CASSLNLQGTDTQYF; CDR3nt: TGTGCCAGCAGCTTAAACCTACAGGGGACAGATACGCAGTATTTT